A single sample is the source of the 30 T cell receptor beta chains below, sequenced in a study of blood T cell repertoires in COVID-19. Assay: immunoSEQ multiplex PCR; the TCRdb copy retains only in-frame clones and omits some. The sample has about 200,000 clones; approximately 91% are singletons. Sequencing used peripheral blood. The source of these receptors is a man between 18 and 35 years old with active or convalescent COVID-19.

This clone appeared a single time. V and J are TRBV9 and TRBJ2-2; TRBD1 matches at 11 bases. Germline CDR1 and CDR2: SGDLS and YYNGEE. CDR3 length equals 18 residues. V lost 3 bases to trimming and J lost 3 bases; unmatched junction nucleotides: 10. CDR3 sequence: CASSGGVGQGADTGELFF. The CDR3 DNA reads TGTGCCAGCAGCGGTGGGGTTGGACAGGGGGCGGACACCGGGGAGCTGTTTTTT. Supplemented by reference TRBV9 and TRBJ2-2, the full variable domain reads DSGVTQTPKHLITATGQRVTLRCSPRSGDLSVYWYQQSLDQGLQFLIQYYNGEERAKGNILERFSAQQFPDLHSELNLSSLELGDSALYFCASSGGVGQGADTGELFFGEGSRLTVL.

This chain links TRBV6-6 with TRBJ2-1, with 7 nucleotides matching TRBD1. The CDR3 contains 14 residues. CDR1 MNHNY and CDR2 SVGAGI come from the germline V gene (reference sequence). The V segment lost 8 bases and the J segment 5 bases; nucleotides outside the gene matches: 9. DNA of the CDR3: TGTGCCAGCGGAAAACAGGGGCGAAACAATGAGCAGTTCTTC. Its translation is CASGKQGRNNEQFF.

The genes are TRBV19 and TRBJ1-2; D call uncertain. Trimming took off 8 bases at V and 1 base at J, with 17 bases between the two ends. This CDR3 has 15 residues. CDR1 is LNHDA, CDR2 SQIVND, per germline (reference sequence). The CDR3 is CASEDSYSGNYGYTF. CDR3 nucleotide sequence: TGTGCCAGTGAGGACTCCTATTCGGGTAACTATGGCTACACCTTC.

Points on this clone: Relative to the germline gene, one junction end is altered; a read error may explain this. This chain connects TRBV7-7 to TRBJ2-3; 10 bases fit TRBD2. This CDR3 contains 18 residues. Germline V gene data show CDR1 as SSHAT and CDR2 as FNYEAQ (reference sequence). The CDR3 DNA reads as TGTGCTAGCAGCTTAGCACCTAGCGGGGGCATCCTGGCGGATACGCAGTATTTT. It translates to CASSLAPSGGILADTQYF.

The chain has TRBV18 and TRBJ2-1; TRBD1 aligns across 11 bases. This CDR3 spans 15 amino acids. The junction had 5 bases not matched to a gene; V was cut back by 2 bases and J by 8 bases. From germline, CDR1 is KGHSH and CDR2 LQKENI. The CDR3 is CASSPGDRGTYEQFF. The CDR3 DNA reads TGTGCCAGCTCACCAGGGGACAGGGGGACATATGAGCAGTTCTTC.

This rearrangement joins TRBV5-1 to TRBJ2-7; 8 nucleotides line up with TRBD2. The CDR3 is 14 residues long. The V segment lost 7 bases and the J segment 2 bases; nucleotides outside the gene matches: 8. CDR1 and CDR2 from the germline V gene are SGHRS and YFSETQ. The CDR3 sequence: CASWIAGTPYEQYF. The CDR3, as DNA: TGCGCCAGCTGGATAGCGGGGACACCCTACGAGCAGTACTTC.

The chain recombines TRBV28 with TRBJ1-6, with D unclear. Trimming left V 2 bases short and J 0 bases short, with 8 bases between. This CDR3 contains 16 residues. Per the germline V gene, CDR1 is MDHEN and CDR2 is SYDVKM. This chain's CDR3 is CASSLAGSSYNSPLHF. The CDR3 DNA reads TGTGCCAGCAGTTTAGCAGGAAGCTCCTATAATTCACCCCTCCACTTT.

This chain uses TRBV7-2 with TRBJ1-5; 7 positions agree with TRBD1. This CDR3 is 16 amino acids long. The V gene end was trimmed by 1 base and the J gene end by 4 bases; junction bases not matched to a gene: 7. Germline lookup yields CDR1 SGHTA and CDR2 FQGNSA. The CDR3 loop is CASSLVTGAGNQPQHF. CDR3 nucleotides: TGTGCCAGCAGCTTAGTTACAGGGGCAGGAAATCAGCCCCAGCATTTT.

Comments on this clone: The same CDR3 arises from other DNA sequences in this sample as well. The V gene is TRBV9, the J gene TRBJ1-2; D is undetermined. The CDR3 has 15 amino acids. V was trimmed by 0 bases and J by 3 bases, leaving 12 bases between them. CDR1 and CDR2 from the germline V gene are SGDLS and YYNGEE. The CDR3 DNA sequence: TGTGCCAGCAGCGTAGGGGAGGAACCGGACTATGGCTACACCTTC. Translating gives CASSVGEEPDYGYTF.

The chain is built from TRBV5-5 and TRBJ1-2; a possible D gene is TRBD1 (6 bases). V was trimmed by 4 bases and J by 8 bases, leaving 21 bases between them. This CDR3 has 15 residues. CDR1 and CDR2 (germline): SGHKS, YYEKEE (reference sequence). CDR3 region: CASSPNTGTWEGYTF. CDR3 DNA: TGTGCCAGCAGCCCCAACACAGGGACATGGGAAGGCTACACCTTC.

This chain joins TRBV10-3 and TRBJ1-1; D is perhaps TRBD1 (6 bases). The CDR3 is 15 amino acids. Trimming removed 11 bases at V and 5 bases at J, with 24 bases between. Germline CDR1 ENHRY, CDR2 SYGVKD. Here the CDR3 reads CAPRGGAGLVTEAFF. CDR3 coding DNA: TGTGCCCCCCGGGGGGGGGCGGGTTTAGTGACTGAAGCTTTCTTT.

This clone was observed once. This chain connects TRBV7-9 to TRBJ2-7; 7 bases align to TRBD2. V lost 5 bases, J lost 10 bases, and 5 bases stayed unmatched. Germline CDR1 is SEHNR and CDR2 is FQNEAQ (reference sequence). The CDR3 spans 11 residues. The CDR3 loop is CASSASGHQYF. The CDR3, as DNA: TGTGCCAGCAGCGCTAGCGGACACCAGTACTTC.

Here the CDR3 reads CASSYDRNYGYTF. CDR3 nucleotide sequence: TGTGCCAGCAGTTACGACAGAAACTATGGCTACACCTTC. The chain uses TRBV6-2 or TRBV6-3 and TRBJ1-2; a possible D gene is TRBD1 (5 bases). Trimming took 2 bases from V and 2 from J, leaving 6 bases between them. The germline CDR1 and CDR2 sequences are MNHEY and SVGEGT. The CDR3 is made up of 13 amino acids.

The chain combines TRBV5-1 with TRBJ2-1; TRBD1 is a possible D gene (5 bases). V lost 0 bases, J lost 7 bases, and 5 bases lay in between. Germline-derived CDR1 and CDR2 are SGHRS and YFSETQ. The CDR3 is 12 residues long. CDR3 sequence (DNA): TGCGCCAGCAGCTTGGAGGGGAATGAGCAGTTCTTC. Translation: CASSLEGNEQFF. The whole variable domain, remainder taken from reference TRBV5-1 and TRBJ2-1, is KAGVTQTPRYLIKTRGQQVTLSCSPISGHRSVSWYQQTPGQGLQFLFEYFSETQRNKGNFPGRFSGRQFSNSRSEMNVSTLELGDSALYLCASSLEGNEQFFGPGTRLTVL.

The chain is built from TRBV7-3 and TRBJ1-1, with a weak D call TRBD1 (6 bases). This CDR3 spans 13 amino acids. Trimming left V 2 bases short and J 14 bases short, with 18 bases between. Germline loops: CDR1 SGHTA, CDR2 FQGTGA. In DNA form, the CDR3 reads TGTGCCAGCAGCTTACAGGGGCCCTCTATTCTATTCTTT. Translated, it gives CASSLQGPSILFF.

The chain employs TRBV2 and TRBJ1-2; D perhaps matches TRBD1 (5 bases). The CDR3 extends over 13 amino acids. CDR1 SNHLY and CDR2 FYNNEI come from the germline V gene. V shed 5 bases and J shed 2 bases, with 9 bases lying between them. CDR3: CASSTDKNYGYTF. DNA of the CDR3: TGTGCCAGCAGTACGGACAAGAACTATGGCTACACCTTC.

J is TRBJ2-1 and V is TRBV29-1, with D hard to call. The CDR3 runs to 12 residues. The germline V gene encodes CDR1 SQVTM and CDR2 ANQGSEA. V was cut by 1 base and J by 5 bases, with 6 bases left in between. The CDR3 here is CSVEVVDNEQFF. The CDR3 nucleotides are TGCAGCGTTGAAGTCGTCGACAATGAGCAGTTCTTC.

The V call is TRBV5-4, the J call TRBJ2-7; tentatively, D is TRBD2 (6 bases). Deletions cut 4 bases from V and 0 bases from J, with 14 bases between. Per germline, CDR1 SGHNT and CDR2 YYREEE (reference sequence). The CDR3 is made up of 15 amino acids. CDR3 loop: CASSRGTGSSYEQYF. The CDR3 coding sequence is TGTGCCAGCAGCCGAGGGACTGGGAGCTCCTACGAGCAGTACTTC.

The CDR3 sequence: CASKAGLTYEQYF. CDR3 in DNA: TGTGCCAGCAAGGCAGGGCTTACCTACGAGCAGTACTTC. The chain recombines TRBV28 with TRBJ2-7, with D perhaps TRBD1 (5 bases). The CDR3 runs 13 residues. V was clipped by 7 bases and J by 2 bases, with 12 bases between them. Germline V gene data show CDR1 as MDHEN and CDR2 as SYDVKM.

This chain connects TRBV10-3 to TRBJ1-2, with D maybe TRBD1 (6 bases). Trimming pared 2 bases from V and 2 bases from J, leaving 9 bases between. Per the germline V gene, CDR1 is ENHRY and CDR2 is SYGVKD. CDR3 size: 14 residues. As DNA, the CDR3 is TGTGCCATCAGTGAGCAGGGACAAAACTATGGCTACACCTTC. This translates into CAISEQGQNYGYTF.

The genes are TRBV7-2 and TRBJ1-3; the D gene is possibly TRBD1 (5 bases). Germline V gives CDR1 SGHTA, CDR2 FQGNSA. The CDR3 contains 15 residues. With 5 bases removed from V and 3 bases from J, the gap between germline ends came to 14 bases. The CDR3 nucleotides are TGTGCCAGCAGCCGCCGGACGGGGGGTGGAAACACCATATATTTT. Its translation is CASSRRTGGGNTIYF. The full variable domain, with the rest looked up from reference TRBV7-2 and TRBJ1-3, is GAGVSQSPSNKVTEKGKDVELRCDPISGHTALYWYRQSLGQGLEFLIYFQGNSAPDKSGLPSDRFSAERTGGSVSTLTIQRTQQEDSAVYLCASSRRTGGGNTIYFGEGSWLTVV.

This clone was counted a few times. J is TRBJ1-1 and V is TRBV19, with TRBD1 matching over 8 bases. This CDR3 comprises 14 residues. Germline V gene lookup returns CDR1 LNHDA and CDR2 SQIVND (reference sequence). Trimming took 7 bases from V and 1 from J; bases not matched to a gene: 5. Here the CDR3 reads CASKIRGQNTEAFF. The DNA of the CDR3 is TGTGCCAGTAAAATCAGGGGGCAGAACACTGAAGCTTTCTTT.

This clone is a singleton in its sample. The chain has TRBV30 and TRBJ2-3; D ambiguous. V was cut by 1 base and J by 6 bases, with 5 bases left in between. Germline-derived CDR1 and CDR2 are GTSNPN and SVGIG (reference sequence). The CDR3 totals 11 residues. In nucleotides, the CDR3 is TGTGCCTGGAGTGCGAGTGATACGCAGTATTTT. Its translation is CAWSASDTQYF.

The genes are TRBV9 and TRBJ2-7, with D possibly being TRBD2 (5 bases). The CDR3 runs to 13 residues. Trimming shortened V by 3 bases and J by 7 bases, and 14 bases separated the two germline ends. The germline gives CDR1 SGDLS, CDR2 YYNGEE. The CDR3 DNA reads TGTGCCAGCAGCGGCCCCGGGGTGGTGGAGCAGTACTTC. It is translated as CASSGPGVVEQYF. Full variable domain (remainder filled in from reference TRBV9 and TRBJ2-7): DSGVTQTPKHLITATGQRVTLRCSPRSGDLSVYWYQQSLDQGLQFLIQYYNGEERAKGNILERFSAQQFPDLHSELNLSSLELGDSALYFCASSGPGVVEQYFGPGTRLTVT.

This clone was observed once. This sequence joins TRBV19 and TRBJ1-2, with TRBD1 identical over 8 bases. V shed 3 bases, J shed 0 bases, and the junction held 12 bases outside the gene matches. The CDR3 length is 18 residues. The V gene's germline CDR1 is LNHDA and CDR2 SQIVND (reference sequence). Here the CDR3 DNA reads TGTGCCAGTAGTATGACGTTGACAGGGGTCCTTTCTAACTATGGCTACACCTTC. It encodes CASSMTLTGVLSNYGYTF.

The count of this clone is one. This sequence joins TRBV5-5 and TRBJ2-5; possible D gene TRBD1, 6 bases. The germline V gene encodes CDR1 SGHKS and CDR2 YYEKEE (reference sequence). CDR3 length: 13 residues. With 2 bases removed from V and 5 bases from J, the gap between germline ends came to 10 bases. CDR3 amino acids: CASSFAGEETQYF. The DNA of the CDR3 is TGTGCCAGCAGCTTCGCAGGGGAGGAGACCCAGTACTTC.

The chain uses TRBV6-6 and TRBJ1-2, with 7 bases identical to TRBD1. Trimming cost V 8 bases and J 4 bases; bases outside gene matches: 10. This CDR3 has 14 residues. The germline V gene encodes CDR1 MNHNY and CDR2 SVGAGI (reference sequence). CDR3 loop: CASSRGQLSYGYTF. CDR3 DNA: TGTGCCAGCTCCCGGGGACAGCTAAGCTATGGCTACACCTTC.

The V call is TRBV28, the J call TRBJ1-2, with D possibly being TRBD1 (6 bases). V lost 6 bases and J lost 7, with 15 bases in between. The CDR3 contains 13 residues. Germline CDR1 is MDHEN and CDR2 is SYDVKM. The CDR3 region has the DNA TGTGCCAGCAGCCAGCCCTCAGGGGTTGGCTACACCTTC. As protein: CASSQPSGVGYTF.

As DNA, the CDR3 is TGTGCCTGGAGTGTCCCGGGGTCCTCACAGGGGAATAATTCACCCCTCCACTTT. This sequence encodes CAWSVPGSSQGNNSPLHF. V usage is TRBV30 and J usage is TRBJ1-6; 7 nucleotides line up with TRBD1. Losses at the gene ends were 0 bases for V and 5 bases for J; bases not matched to a gene: 13. The CDR3 has 18 amino acids. In germline, CDR1 is GTSNPN, CDR2 SVGIG (reference sequence). The whole variable domain, remainder taken from reference TRBV30 and TRBJ1-6, is SQTIHQWPATLVQPVGSPLSLECTVEGTSNPNLYWYRQAAGRGLQLLFYSVGIGQISSEVPQNLSASRPQDRQFILSSKKLLLSDSGFYLCAWSVPGSSQGNNSPLHFGNGTRLTVT.

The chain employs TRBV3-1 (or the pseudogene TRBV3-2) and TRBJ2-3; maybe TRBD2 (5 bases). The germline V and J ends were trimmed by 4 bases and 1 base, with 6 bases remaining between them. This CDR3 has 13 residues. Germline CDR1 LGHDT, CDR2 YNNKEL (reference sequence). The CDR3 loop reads CASSLRGTDTQYF. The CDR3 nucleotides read TGTGCCAGCAGCCTGCGGGGCACAGATACGCAGTATTTT.